This T cell receptor (beta chain) was found in a study of OX40 agonist ivuxolimab in advanced cancers. Notes on the study in general: In general, CD8+ T cells held more expanded clones than CD4+ did, on average.

Sequenced by immunoSEQ multiplex PCR; TCRdb stores in-frame clones only, minus some. The sample shows 15,000 or so clones, approximately 75% of them seen only once. V was shortened by 5 bases and J by 4 bases, with 14 bases between the two germline ends. The CDR3 is 14 amino acids. CDR1 SGHVS and CDR2 FQNEAQ come from the germline V gene. Patients were ineligible given autoimmune disease history or systemic immunosuppression. About this clone itself: No antigen is known for it.

The starting material was CD4+ or CD8+ T cells sorted from blood, obtained in a trial of the OX40 agonist ivuxolimab. The clonotype originates from an adult with an advanced solid tumor such as melanoma, head and neck, liver or kidney cancer. The rearrangement joins TRBV7-8 to TRBJ1-2, with a tentative D call TRBD1 (6 bases). The DNA of the CDR3 is TGTGCCAGCAGCCCGGACAGTGGGGGCTATGGCTACACCTTC. Its protein is CASSPDSGGYGYTF. The variable domain in full, with the rest retrieved from reference TRBV7-8 and TRBJ1-2, is GAGVSQSPRYKVAKRGQDVALRCDPISGHVSLFWYQQALGQGPEFLTYFQNEAQLDKSGLPSDRFFAERPEGSVSTLKIQRTQQEDSAVYLCASSPDSGGYGYTFGSGTRLTVV.